This T cell receptor (beta chain) was identified during a study of T-cell reconstitution after alpha-beta-depleted transplantation in children. This clonotype was recorded at least ten times. Its specificity is not known. Trimming took 4 bases from V and 5 from J, leaving 14 bases between them. The germline gives CDR1 MNHNS, CDR2 SASEGT. This CDR3 spans 15 amino acids. Study conclusions and caveats: From surviving recipient T cells and thymic progenitors came the high day-60 TCRbeta diversity observed in some patients. Expanded graft clones, several hundred of them, were reportedly the source of alpha-beta T cells about two months after transplant. T-cell counts and diversity at one year post-transplant came mainly from newly produced T cells.

A library of TCRbeta sequences, prepared with unique molecular identifiers, was generated. TCRdb processed the PCR reads anew with MiXCR; each CDR3 protein has one entry. Of fewer than 550,000 distinct CDR3 sequences in the sample, about 11% were seen once. The chain recombines TRBV6-1 with TRBJ2-2; weak D call: TRBD1 (5 bases). The receptor comes from a child between 2 and 9 years old with inherited bone marrow failure, due to receive a stem cell transplant. Here the sequenced sample was PBMCs, taken before TCRalphabeta/CD19-depleted stem cell transplant. CDR3 nucleotides: TGTGCCAGCAGTGCAGGGCCCCGTGGGACCGGGGAGCTGTTTTTT. This codes for CASSAGPRGTGELFF.